One sample yielded the 14 T cell receptor beta chains listed below, sequenced in a study of OX40 agonist ivuxolimab in advanced cancers. Assay: immunoSEQ multiplex PCR; the TCRdb copy retains only in-frame clones and omits some. The sample lists some 82,000 clones, 90% to 95% occurring once. This sample comprised CD4+ or CD8+ T cells sorted from blood, obtained in a trial of the OX40 agonist ivuxolimab. These receptors all come from an adult with an advanced solid tumor such as melanoma, head and neck, liver or kidney cancer.

This chain links TRBV7-2 with TRBJ2-1; D is unresolved. Germline values: CDR1 SGHTA, CDR2 FQGNSA. V was clipped by 0 bases and J by 4 bases, with 13 bases between them. The CDR3 loop spans 16 amino acids. The CDR3 bases are TGTGCCAGCAGCTTAGCCCCTAGATCGGTTTACAATGAGCAGTTCTTC. Protein sequence: CASSLAPRSVYNEQFF. The variable domain in full, with the rest retrieved from reference TRBV7-2 and TRBJ2-1, is GAGVSQSPSNKVTEKGKDVELRCDPISGHTALYWYRQSLGQGLEFLIYFQGNSAPDKSGLPSDRFSAERTGGSVSTLTIQRTQQEDSAVYLCASSLAPRSVYNEQFFGPGTRLTVL.

The chain recombines TRBV5-6 with TRBJ1-1, with unresolved D. CDR3 length: 14 amino acids. CDR1 is SGHDT, CDR2 YYEEEE, per germline. The V gene lost 0 bases and the J gene lost 0 bases, with 6 bases spanning the gap. Here the CDR3 reads CASSLEGLNTEAFF. The CDR3 nucleotides read TGTGCCAGCAGCTTGGAGGGCCTGAACACTGAAGCTTTCTTT.

V gene TRBV11-3 combines with J gene TRBJ1-3; D uncertain. Germline-derived CDR1 and CDR2 are SGHNT and YENEEA. Trimming took off 2 bases at V and 8 bases at J, with 10 bases between the two ends. The CDR3 extends over 13 amino acids. The CDR3 loop reads CASSLNYGDTIYF. The CDR3 bases are TGTGCCAGCAGCTTAAATTATGGGGACACCATATATTTT.

V gene TRBV4-3 combines with J gene TRBJ2-3; D could derive from TRBD1 or TRBD2 (5 bases each). Germline assignment: CDR1 LGHNA and CDR2 YSLEER. The CDR3 extends over 15 amino acids. V gave up 1 base and J gave up 9 bases, with 17 bases separating them. The CDR3: CASSQGGAGTITQYF. CDR3 DNA: TGCGCCAGCAGCCAAGGAGGAGCCGGGACCATAACGCAGTATTTT.

V and J are TRBV5-1 and TRBJ1-1, with TRBD1 as a possible D gene (6 bases). V was shortened by 1 base and J by 1 base, with 8 bases between the two germline ends. The CDR3 extends over 14 amino acids. Germline CDR1 and CDR2: SGHRS and YFSETQ. The CDR3 DNA reads as TGCGCCAGCAGCTTGTTGACAGGGAACACTGAAGCTTTCTTT. Translated, it gives CASSLLTGNTEAFF.

The genes are TRBV18 and TRBJ1-2; D perhaps matches TRBD1 (6 bases). The CDR3 is 14 amino acids. CDR1 is KGHSH and CDR2 is LQKENI in the germline V gene. Trimming took 3 bases from V and 0 from J, leaving 8 bases between them. CDR3 DNA: TGTGCCAGCTCACCTCAGGGGCCTAACTATGGCTACACCTTC. Translation gives CASSPQGPNYGYTF.

Only one count was recorded for this clone. The chain recombines TRBV10-3 with TRBJ1-2; D unclear. V lost 7 bases, J lost 2 bases, and 11 bases lay in between. CDR3 length equals 13 residues. Looked up from germline, CDR1 is ENHRY and CDR2 is SYGVKD. The CDR3 DNA reads TGTGCCATCACCCCCGGGGTAAACTATGGCTACACCTTC. This codes for CAITPGVNYGYTF.

V and J are TRBV5-1 and TRBJ2-7, with a tentative D call TRBD1 (5 bases). V shed 5 bases and J shed 2 bases, with 14 bases lying between them. There are 14 residues in the CDR3. Germline values: CDR1 SGHRS, CDR2 YFSETQ. The DNA for the CDR3 is TGCGCCAGCAGGAAGTGGCAGGGCACCTACGAGCAGTACTTC. The encoded protein is CASRKWQGTYEQYF.

The chain is built from TRBV5-5 and TRBJ2-2; 7 positions agree with TRBD2. The V segment lost 4 bases and the J segment 3 bases; nucleotides outside the gene matches: 18. This CDR3 has 19 residues. Germline V gene lookup returns CDR1 SGHKS and CDR2 YYEKEE (reference sequence). The CDR3 DNA reads as TGTGCCAGCAGCCTCTTTATCACTGCGGGAGCCCGTGACACCGGGGAGCTGTTTTTT. Its translation: CASSLFITAGARDTGELFF.

The chain recombines TRBV6-1 with TRBJ1-2, with 10 bases lining up with TRBD1. V shed 4 bases and J 0 bases; nucleotides not matched to a gene: 5. Per germline, CDR1 MNHNS and CDR2 SASEGT. The CDR3 consists of 16 residues. The CDR3 sequence is CASSGDRGISNYGYTF. The DNA of the CDR3 is TGTGCCAGCAGTGGGGACAGGGGAATATCTAACTATGGCTACACCTTC.

The chain joins TRBV30 to TRBJ2-1; 7 nucleotides align to TRBD1. This CDR3 has 14 residues. CDR1 is GTSNPN and CDR2 is SVGIG in the germline V gene (reference sequence). V lost 3 bases to trimming and J lost 8 bases; unmatched junction nucleotides: 10. CDR3 in amino acids: CAWSAGQAVDEQFF. CDR3 nucleotides: TGTGCCTGGAGCGCCGGACAGGCGGTTGATGAGCAGTTCTTC.

V usage is TRBV7-4 and J usage is TRBJ2-1; tentatively, D is TRBD2 (6 bases). The ends were cut back, 5 bases at V and 2 bases at J, with 25 bases in the middle. Per germline, CDR1 SGHVT and CDR2 SQSDAQ. CDR3 length: 19 residues. The chain's CDR3 is CASSSRLRFEAGPYNEQFF. The CDR3 region has the DNA TGTGCCAGCAGCAGCCGGCTGAGGTTTGAGGCGGGACCCTACAATGAGCAGTTCTTC.

This chain uses TRBV5-1 with TRBJ2-1, with 8 nucleotides matching TRBD2. Germline V gives CDR1 SGHRS, CDR2 YFSETQ. The CDR3 length is 15 residues. Trimming removed 6 bases from V and 5 bases from J; junction bases left unmatched: 10. The CDR3 region has the DNA TGCGCCAGCACCCTAAGGGGGACTAGTGACAATGAGCAGTTCTTC. This encodes CASTLRGTSDNEQFF.

CDR3 DNA sequence: TGTGCCAGCAGCGGCGGGTCCCTATTAAGCTCCTACAATGAGCAGTTCTTC. This codes for CASSGGSLLSSYNEQFF. The V and J genes are TRBV5-6 and TRBJ2-1; tentative D call: TRBD2 (5 bases). This CDR3 contains 17 residues. Looked up from germline, CDR1 is SGHDT and CDR2 is YYEEEE. V dropped 4 bases and J dropped 0 bases, with 17 bases sitting between them.